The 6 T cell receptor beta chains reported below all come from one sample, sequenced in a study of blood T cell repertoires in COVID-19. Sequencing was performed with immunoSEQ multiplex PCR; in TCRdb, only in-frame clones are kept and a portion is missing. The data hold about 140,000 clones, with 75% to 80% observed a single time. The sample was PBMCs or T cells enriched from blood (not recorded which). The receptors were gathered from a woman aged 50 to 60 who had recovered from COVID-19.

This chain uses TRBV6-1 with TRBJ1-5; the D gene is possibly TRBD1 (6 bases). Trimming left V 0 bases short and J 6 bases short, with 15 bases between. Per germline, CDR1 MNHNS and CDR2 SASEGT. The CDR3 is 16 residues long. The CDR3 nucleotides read TGTGCCAGCAGTGAAGCTGGGCAGGGGAGGGGTCAGCCCCAGCATTTT. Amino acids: CASSEAGQGRGQPQHF.

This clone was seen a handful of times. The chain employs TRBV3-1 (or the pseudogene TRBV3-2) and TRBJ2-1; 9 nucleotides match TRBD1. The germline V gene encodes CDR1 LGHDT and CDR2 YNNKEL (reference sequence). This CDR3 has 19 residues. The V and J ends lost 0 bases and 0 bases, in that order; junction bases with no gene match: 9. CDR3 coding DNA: TGTGCCAGCAGCCAAGATCTAGGACAGGGGACGAGCTCCTACAATGAGCAGTTCTTC. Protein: CASSQDLGQGTSSYNEQFF.

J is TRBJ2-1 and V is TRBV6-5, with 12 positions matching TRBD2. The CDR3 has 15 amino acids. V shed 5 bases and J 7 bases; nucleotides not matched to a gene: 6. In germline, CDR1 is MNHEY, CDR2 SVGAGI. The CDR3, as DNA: TGTGCCAGCAGTCTAGCGGGGGGGCCTAATAATGAGCAGTTCTTC. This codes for CASSLAGGPNNEQFF.

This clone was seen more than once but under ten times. CDR3 DNA sequence: TGTGCCAGCATTGAGGGAGGGATGGGGAATTCACCCCTCCACTTT. Amino acids: CASIEGGMGNSPLHF. V is TRBV2 and J is TRBJ1-6; D is uncertain. Germline V gives CDR1 SNHLY, CDR2 FYNNEI. With 7 bases removed from V and 7 bases from J, the gap between germline ends came to 17 bases. The CDR3 loop spans 15 amino acids.

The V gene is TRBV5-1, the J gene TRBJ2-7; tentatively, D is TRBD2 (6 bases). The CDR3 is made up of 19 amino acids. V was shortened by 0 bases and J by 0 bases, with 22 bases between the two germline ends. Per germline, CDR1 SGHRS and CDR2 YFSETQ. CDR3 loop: CASSLVGQGAGPSSYEQYF. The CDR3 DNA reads TGCGCCAGCAGCTTGGTCGGGCAAGGGGCGGGACCAAGCTCCTACGAGCAGTACTTC.

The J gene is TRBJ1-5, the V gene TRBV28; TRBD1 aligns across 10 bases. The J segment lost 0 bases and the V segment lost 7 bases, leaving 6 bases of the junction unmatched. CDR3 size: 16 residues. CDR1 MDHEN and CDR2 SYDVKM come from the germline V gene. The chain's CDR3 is CASTDGTGVSNQPQHF. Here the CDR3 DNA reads TGTGCCAGCACCGACGGGACAGGGGTTAGCAATCAGCCCCAGCATTTT.